The table lists the clone carrying this T cell receptor beta chain with a few counts. Its antigen is not identified. The sample's time point: blood at routine non-recurrence follow-up after resection. Without sorting, whole RNA was sequenced from tumor, nontumor lung or frozen PBMC. This record belongs to a study of spatial heterogeneity in lung cancer. Study in general: Available follow-up PBMC samples were sequenced, at a median of approximately two years post-resection. Raw sequencing reads included, on average, more than eight appearances of each unique TCR and UMI combination.

In the library, each TCR cDNA molecule bore its own unique molecular identifier. Each CDR3 protein is one row after TCRdb ran MiXCR on the 5' RACE reads. The data show 50,000 to 60,000 distinct CDR3 sequences, less than 9.5% seen once. Study-wide points: Ubiquitous expanded tumor TCRs were seen in blood more at resection than at follow-up.

This sequence was found in a female donor with early-stage non-small cell lung cancer. The material was PBMCs, obtained at follow-up.

Written as DNA, the CDR3 is TGTGCCAGCAGCCCCGTGTGGCGGGCGAATAATGAAAAACTGTTTTTT. It codes for CASSPVWRANNEKLFF. V gene TRBV5-5 combines with J gene TRBJ1-4, with unresolved D. The V end lost 4 bases, the J end lost 4 bases, and 17 bases lay between the germline ends. The CDR3 loop spans 16 amino acids. Looked up from germline, CDR1 is SGHKS and CDR2 is YYEKEE (reference sequence).